A single sample is the source of the 25 T cell receptor beta chains below, sequenced in a study of T cells in Graves' hyperthyroidism and ophthalmopathy. Researchers amplified the TCR beta CDR3 regions from RNA transcripts. First-round RT-PCR targeting the TCR CDR3 was performed with the HTBI primer set. MiXCR was run by TCRdb on the multiplex PCR reads, yielding one entry per CDR3 protein. This repertoire shows 350,000 to 400,000 distinct CDR3 sequences, about 18% found once; its top ten account for 3% to 4%. Sequenced material: blood. The receptor set was obtained from a woman between 18 and 29 years old with Graves' hyperthyroidism.

This clonotype was counted only a few times. CDR3 protein: CASWDWDPYEQYF. The DNA of the CDR3 is TGTGCCAGCTGGGACTGGGACCCCTACGAGCAGTACTTC. The rearrangement uses TRBV18 and TRBJ2-7, with D maybe TRBD2 (6 bases). Trimming left V 7 bases short and J 2 bases short, with 12 bases between. Germline loops: CDR1 KGHSH, CDR2 LQKENI. This CDR3 spans 13 amino acids.

This clonotype was counted only a few times. The rearrangement uses TRBV14 and TRBJ2-3, with 7 nucleotides matching TRBD1. This CDR3 has 17 residues. Looked up from germline, CDR1 is SGHDN and CDR2 is FVKESK. The junction had 8 bases not matched to a gene; V was cut back by 2 bases and J by 0 bases. CDR3 DNA: TGTGCCAGCAGCCAAACGACAGGGTCCTCTAGCACAGATACGCAGTATTTT. The encoded protein is CASSQTTGSSSTDTQYF.

This clonotype was counted at least ten times. The chain couples TRBV9 to TRBJ2-5; tentative D call: TRBD1 (6 bases). This CDR3 spans 14 amino acids. Between the trimmed V and J ends, which lost 3 bases and 2 bases, there was a span of 11 bases. Germline CDR1 is SGDLS and CDR2 is YYNGEE. The CDR3 nucleotides read TGTGCCAGCAGCGAGGGACATAAACAAGAGACCCAGTACTTC. Its translation is CASSEGHKQETQYF.

The table lists this clonotype with many counts. This chain's CDR3 is CASSIRGVSGNTIYF. CDR3 sequence (DNA): TGTGCCAGCAGCATTCGAGGTGTTTCTGGAAACACCATATATTTT. This chain uses TRBV7-9 with TRBJ1-3; no clear D gene. Between the trimmed V and J ends, which lost 5 bases and 1 base, there was a span of 12 bases. The CDR3 length is 15 residues. Germline CDR1 SEHNR, CDR2 FQNEAQ (reference sequence). Complete variable domain (other parts from reference TRBV7-9 and TRBJ1-3): DTGVSQNPRHKITKRGQNVTFRCDPISEHNRLYWYRQTLGQGPEFLTYFQNEAQLEKSRLLSDRFSAERPKGSFSTLEIQRTEQGDSAMYLCASSIRGVSGNTIYFGEGSWLTVV.

The chain is built from TRBV3-1 and TRBJ2-7; 7 positions match TRBD2. The CDR3 extends over 14 amino acids. The trim removed 2 bases at V and 1 base at J, leaving 2 bases unmatched. Germline CDR1 and CDR2: LGHDT and YNNKEL (reference sequence). The CDR3 loop is CASSQPSGSYEQYF. The CDR3 DNA is TGTGCCAGCAGCCAACCTAGCGGATCCTACGAGCAGTACTTC.

The CDR3 nucleotides read TGTGCCAGCTCACCGGAGGTGGGAGCAGGCCAGCCCCAGCATTTT. Encoded protein: CASSPEVGAGQPQHF. The rearrangement links TRBV18 to TRBJ1-5; D uncertain. V lost 3 bases, J lost 7 bases, and 16 bases lay in between. Germline V CDR1 and CDR2: KGHSH, LQKENI. CDR3 length: 15 residues.

This chain connects TRBV12-3 or TRBV12-4 to TRBJ2-5; 8 bases line up with TRBD1. This CDR3 is built from 15 residues. V shed 8 bases, J shed 2 bases, and the junction held 10 bases outside the gene matches. CDR3 loop: CASSPTGTGQETQYF. The DNA of the CDR3 is TGTGCCAGCTCACCAACCGGGACAGGTCAAGAGACCCAGTACTTC.

V usage is TRBV12-3 or TRBV12-4 and J usage is TRBJ1-2, with D possibly being TRBD1 (6 bases). V lost 5 bases and J 8 bases, leaving 18 bases between the germline ends. The CDR3 has 14 amino acids. The CDR3 loop reads CASSQGRKGRGYTF. CDR3 nucleotide sequence: TGTGCCAGCAGTCAGGGGCGAAAGGGACGCGGCTACACCTTC.

In its sample, this clonotype was seen many times. V usage is TRBV18 and J usage is TRBJ1-5; possible D gene TRBD1, 5 bases. The CDR3 has 17 amino acids. V dropped 3 bases and J dropped 5 bases, with 20 bases sitting between them. Per germline, CDR1 KGHSH and CDR2 LQKENI. The CDR3 DNA sequence: TGTGCCAGCTCACCCTCCGGGGGACGGTGGGTGGATCAGCCCCAGCATTTT. Translation: CASSPSGGRWVDQPQHF. The full variable domain, rest sourced from reference TRBV18 and TRBJ1-5, is NAGVMQNPRHLVRRRGQEARLRCSPMKGHSHVYWYRQLPEEGLKFMVYLQKENIIDESGMPKERFSAEFPKEGPSILRIQQVVRGDSAAYFCASSPSGGRWVDQPQHFGDGTRLSIL.

This clonotype was counted at least ten times. The chain combines TRBV5-1 with TRBJ2-5; TRBD2 agrees at 9 bases. The ends lost 8 bases at V and 4 bases at J; junction bases unmatched: 9. There are 14 residues in the CDR3. CDR1 is SGHRS and CDR2 is YFSETQ in the germline V gene. In DNA form, the CDR3 reads TGCGCCAGTCTCGATTATAGCGGGGGAGAGACCCAGTACTTC. This codes for CASLDYSGGETQYF.

This clonotype was observed at least ten times. The chain is built from TRBV6-1 and TRBJ2-5, with D tentatively TRBD1 or TRBD2 (7 bases each). In germline, CDR1 is MNHNS, CDR2 SASEGT. This CDR3 has 13 residues. Trimming took 6 bases from V and 5 from J, leaving 13 bases between them. CDR3 sequence reads: CASRPGGAETQYF. Written as DNA, the CDR3 is TGTGCCAGCAGACCAGGGGGGGCGGAGACCCAGTACTTC.

This clonotype was detected ten times or more. The gene calls are TRBV29-1 and TRBJ2-5; a possible D gene is TRBD2 (6 bases). The CDR3 is made up of 13 amino acids. Trimming removed 1 base at V and 5 bases at J, with 11 bases between. CDR1 is SQVTM and CDR2 is ANQGSEA in the germline V gene. The CDR3 nucleotides read TGCAGCGTTGAAGGTGGGGGGATGGAGACCCAGTACTTC. It yields the protein CSVEGGGMETQYF.

This clonotype occurred many times. This chain uses TRBV5-1 with TRBJ1-2; D is undetermined. Germline assignment: CDR1 SGHRS and CDR2 YFSETQ. The CDR3 runs 12 residues. V was pared by 4 bases and J by 8 bases, with 12 bases between. As DNA, the CDR3 is TGCGCCAGCAGCAAGGATCGGCGGGGCTACACCTTC. This sequence encodes CASSKDRRGYTF. Together with reference TRBV5-1 and TRBJ1-2, the CDR3 gives the full variable domain: KAGVTQTPRYLIKTRGQQVTLSCSPISGHRSVSWYQQTPGQGLQFLFEYFSETQRNKGNFPGRFSGRQFSNSRSEMNVSTLELGDSALYLCASSKDRRGYTFGSGTRLTVV.

This clonotype was recorded at least ten times. The chain uses TRBV20-1 and TRBJ1-5; D gene ambiguous. The CDR3 runs to 14 residues. Germline CDR1 is DFQATT and CDR2 is SNEGSKA (reference sequence). Trimming removed 0 bases at V and 4 bases at J, with 10 bases between. The CDR3 sequence is CSARDWAENQPQHF. The CDR3 DNA reads as TGCAGTGCTAGAGATTGGGCAGAAAATCAGCCCCAGCATTTT.

This clonotype was seen ten or more times. V and J are TRBV30 and TRBJ1-3; D gene ambiguous. Trimming shortened V by 3 bases and J by 0 bases, and 6 bases separated the two germline ends. The CDR3 has 13 residues. The germline V gene encodes CDR1 GTSNPN and CDR2 SVGIG (reference sequence). The CDR3 protein is CAWSPVSGNTIYF. CDR3 coding DNA: TGTGCCTGGAGCCCGGTCTCTGGAAACACCATATATTTT.

This clonotype was observed many times. This chain links TRBV10-1 with TRBJ2-4; D may match TRBD1 or TRBD2 (6 bases each). From germline, CDR1 is WNHNN and CDR2 SYGVQD (reference sequence). V dropped 2 bases and J dropped 0 bases, with 14 bases sitting between them. The CDR3 contains 17 residues. The CDR3: CASSETKGDLAKNIQYF. The CDR3 DNA follows: TGCGCCAGCAGTGAGACTAAGGGGGACTTAGCCAAAAACATTCAGTACTTC.

This clonotype was observed at least ten times. This sequence joins TRBV6-1 and TRBJ2-7; maybe TRBD1 (6 bases). The CDR3 is 13 residues long. The germline gives CDR1 MNHNS, CDR2 SASEGT. The germline V and J ends were trimmed by 6 bases and 0 bases, with 9 bases remaining between them. The CDR3: CASSGQTSYEQYF. CDR3 in DNA: TGTGCCAGCAGCGGACAGACCTCCTACGAGCAGTACTTC.

This clonotype came up many times. The chain is built from TRBV12-3 or TRBV12-4 and TRBJ1-2, with 7 nucleotides matching TRBD1. The CDR3 spans 17 residues. V shed 2 bases and J 4 bases; nucleotides not matched to a gene: 13. The CDR3 nucleotides are TGTGCCAGCAGTTTATTGGGGGCAGGGGGGGCGAGCTATGGCTACACCTTC. It codes for CASSLLGAGGASYGYTF.

This clonotype has a handful of counts. Mismatch with germline at one junction end may stem from a read error. J is TRBJ1-1 and V is TRBV15, with D possibly TRBD1 on 6 matching bases. This CDR3 has 18 residues. The germline gives CDR1 LNHNV, CDR2 YYDKDF (reference sequence). CDR3 in DNA: TGTGTCACCAGCCCCCCTCGGGCAGGGGTTATTTGGGGCACTGAAGCTTTCTTT. Translating gives CVTSPPRAGVIWGTEAFF.

This clonotype was seen repeatedly, ten times or more. The V gene is TRBV12-3 or TRBV12-4, the J gene TRBJ2-5; D call uncertain. The CDR3 runs to 13 residues. V lost 3 bases and J lost 3, with 8 bases in between. CDR3 protein: CASSFARKETQYF. CDR3 DNA sequence: TGTGCCAGCAGTTTTGCCAGAAAAGAGACCCAGTACTTC.

The rearrangement links TRBV6-1 to TRBJ2-4; 7 bases fit TRBD1. The CDR3 is 15 residues long. With 7 bases clipped from V and 8 bases from J, the junction kept 14 bases outside the gene matches. Germline V gives CDR1 MNHNS, CDR2 SASEGT. Here the CDR3 reads CASTLDWDSRDIQYF. The CDR3 bases are TGTGCCAGCACACTCGATTGGGACAGCAGGGACATTCAGTACTTC.

This clonotype was detected many times. The genes are TRBV6-5 and TRBJ2-7; tentative D call: TRBD2 (5 bases). V was cut by 2 bases and J by 0 bases, with 5 bases left in between. Germline CDR1 reads MNHEY; CDR2 reads SVGAGI. The length of the CDR3 is 13 residues. The CDR3 sequence is CASSYEGSYEQYF. For the CDR3, the DNA is TGTGCCAGCAGTTACGAGGGCTCCTACGAGCAGTACTTC.

This clonotype has a count of ten or more. The chain has TRBV28 and TRBJ2-6; D call uncertain. The CDR3 consists of 15 residues. The ends were cut back, 3 bases at V and 0 bases at J, with 6 bases in the middle. CDR1 MDHEN and CDR2 SYDVKM come from the germline V gene. The CDR3 DNA follows: TGTGCCAGCAGTTTTGACCTCTCTGGGGCCAACGTCCTGACTTTC. Encoded protein: CASSFDLSGANVLTF. The entire variable domain, with the rest obtained from reference TRBV28 and TRBJ2-6, is as follows: DVKVTQSSRYLVKRTGEKVFLECVQDMDHENMFWYRQDPGLGLRLIYFSYDVKMKEKGDIPEGYSVSREKKERFSLILESASTNQTSMYLCASSFDLSGANVLTFGAGSRLTVL.

This clonotype was seen ten or more times. This chain joins TRBV30 and TRBJ2-5; perhaps TRBD1 as D (6 bases). The CDR3 loop spans 12 amino acids. The ends were cut back, 5 bases at V and 5 bases at J, with 12 bases in the middle. Germline V gene sequence: CDR1 GTSNPN, CDR2 SVGIG (reference sequence). The DNA of the CDR3 is TGTGCCTGGCAGGGGATTGGGGAGACCCAGTACTTC. It encodes CAWQGIGETQYF.

This clonotype was seen ten or more times. The germline gene is not matched at one end of the junction; a read error may be the cause. The chain joins TRBV6-5 to TRBJ1-1; 8 bases agree with TRBD1. Germline assignment: CDR1 MNHEY and CDR2 SVGAGI. The CDR3 sequence is 15 residues long. The CDR3 protein is CASSHAGGLNTESFF. DNA of the CDR3: TGTGCCAGCAGTCACGCAGGGGGCTTGAACACTGAATCTTTCTTT.